These 21 T cell receptor beta chains were sequenced from one sample in a study of shared clonotypes between healthy human individuals. The protocol was immunoSEQ multiplex PCR, while the TCRdb copy is restricted to in-frame clones and leaves out a portion. The table records 2 million or so clones, roughly 94% of them present only once. The specimen was naive CD4+ T cells sorted from blood. Noted subset: CD45RA+ positively selected. All receptors come from a man younger than 35 in good health.

Note on this clone: This clone may be a read error of a much larger clone one base away. This sequence joins TRBV25-1 and TRBJ2-6; D is ambiguous. V dropped 6 bases and J dropped 1 base, with 1 base sitting between them. CDR1 is MGHDK, CDR2 SYGVNS, per germline. This CDR3 contains 12 residues. CDR3 nucleotide sequence: TGTGCCAGCAGGTCTGGGGCCAACGTCCTGACTTTC. This codes for CASRSGANVLTF.

CDR3 region: CASSYSWEPRQFF. For the CDR3, the DNA is TGTGCCAGCAGTTACTCGTGGGAGCCCAGGCAGTTCTTC. This chain connects TRBV6-5 to TRBJ2-1; tentative D call: TRBD2 (5 bases). CDR1 and CDR2 (germline): MNHEY, SVGAGI. The CDR3 runs to 13 residues. V was shortened by 0 bases and J by 12 bases, with 12 bases between the two germline ends.

V usage is TRBV28 and J usage is TRBJ2-5, with D possibly matching TRBD2 (5 bases). V lost 10 bases and J 5 bases, leaving 20 bases between the germline ends. This CDR3 comprises 14 residues. Germline V gene lookup returns CDR1 MDHEN and CDR2 SYDVKM. CDR3 coding DNA: TGTGCCACCACTAGGCGAGGGTCTGGGGAGACCCAGTACTTC. This codes for CATTRRGSGETQYF.

The rearrangement uses TRBV7-2 and TRBJ2-1; D gene unclear. Trimming took off 5 bases at V and 5 bases at J, with 7 bases between the two ends. Germline CDR1 SGHTA, CDR2 FQGNSA. This CDR3 spans 12 amino acids. CDR3 protein: CASSPQNNEQFF. The CDR3 nucleotides are TGTGCCAGCAGCCCCCAGAACAATGAGCAGTTCTTC. The entire variable domain, with the rest obtained from reference TRBV7-2 and TRBJ2-1, is as follows: GAGVSQSPSNKVTEKGKDVELRCDPISGHTALYWYRQSLGQGLEFLIYFQGNSAPDKSGLPSDRFSAERTGGSVSTLTIQRTQQEDSAVYLCASSPQNNEQFFGPGTRLTVL.

The sample holds one count of this clone. The V and J genes are TRBV6-5 and TRBJ1-5, with TRBD1 identical over 8 bases. CDR3 length: 14 residues. V lost 7 bases to trimming and J lost 6 bases; unmatched junction nucleotides: 8. CDR1 and CDR2 (germline): MNHEY, SVGAGI. CDR3 sequence reads: CASIPGTGSQPQHF. The CDR3 DNA reads as TGTGCCAGCATCCCCGGGACAGGCTCTCAGCCCCAGCATTTT.

The chain carries TRBV2 and TRBJ1-1, with TRBD1 matching over 9 bases. From germline, CDR1 is SNHLY and CDR2 FYNNEI. The V and J ends lost 5 bases and 6 bases, in that order; junction bases with no gene match: 16. This CDR3 has 17 residues. The CDR3 here is CASSRAPRQGGRAEAFF. The CDR3 region has the DNA TGTGCCAGCAGTCGAGCTCCCAGACAGGGGGGTAGAGCTGAAGCTTTCTTT.

V is TRBV7-9 and J is TRBJ1-4, with D possibly being TRBD1 (5 bases). Germline V gene lookup returns CDR1 SEHNR and CDR2 FQNEAQ (reference sequence). V lost 5 bases and J 5 bases, leaving 15 bases between the germline ends. CDR3 length: 15 amino acids. In nucleotides, the CDR3 is TGTGCCAGCAGCCCACCGGGACTCGAAAATGAAAAACTGTTTTTT. It translates to CASSPPGLENEKLFF.

Turning to this clone: This sample includes further DNA sequences coding for the same CDR3. The rearrangement joins TRBV5-1 to TRBJ2-7; 7 bases fit TRBD1. Trimming cost V 0 bases and J 4 bases; bases outside gene matches: 1. The CDR3 extends over 13 amino acids. In germline, CDR1 is SGHRS, CDR2 YFSETQ. The CDR3: CASSLDRGYEQYF. Written as DNA, the CDR3 is TGCGCCAGCAGCTTGGACAGGGGTTACGAGCAGTACTTC.

The table lists this clone with a count of one. The CDR3 loop reads CASSDGTGAYNEQFF. The DNA of the CDR3 is TGTGCCAGCAGCGATGGGACAGGGGCCTACAATGAGCAGTTCTTC. The chain recombines TRBV13 with TRBJ2-1; 10 bases are shared with TRBD1. The V gene end was trimmed by 5 bases and the J gene end by 2 bases; junction bases not matched to a gene: 3. Looked up from germline, CDR1 is PRHDT and CDR2 is FYEKMQ (reference sequence). There are 15 residues in the CDR3.

The V gene is TRBV5-1, the J gene TRBJ2-7; 10 bases match TRBD1. V lost 4 bases and J lost 4; bases outside the gene matches: 11. This CDR3 is built from 16 residues. Per the germline V gene, CDR1 is SGHRS and CDR2 is YFSETQ. In nucleotides, the CDR3 is TGCGCCAGCAGCCCGGGCGGGACAGGGGAGGGATACGAGCAGTACTTC. It encodes CASSPGGTGEGYEQYF.

This chain links TRBV19 with TRBJ2-5; 9 nucleotides align to TRBD2. V gave up 0 bases and J gave up 5 bases; unmatched junction bases: 7. The germline gives CDR1 LNHDA, CDR2 SQIVND (reference sequence). The CDR3 runs 16 residues. CDR3 protein: CASSIDGGTSYETQYF. In DNA, the CDR3 is TGTGCCAGTAGTATAGATGGCGGGACTAGCTATGAGACCCAGTACTTC.

The chain couples TRBV5-6 to TRBJ2-1; D gene ambiguous. The CDR3 runs to 14 residues. V lost 0 bases and J lost 7, with 11 bases in between. CDR1 and CDR2 (germline): SGHDT, YYEEEE. This CDR3 reads CASSLEVGWNEQFF. CDR3 bases: TGTGCCAGCAGCTTGGAGGTAGGGTGGAATGAGCAGTTCTTC.

Concerning this clone itself: The same CDR3 can be traced to other DNA sequences in this sample. The rearrangement links TRBV6-5 to TRBJ2-7, with D hard to call. CDR1 and CDR2 from the germline V gene are MNHEY and SVGAGI. The V end was cut by 6 bases, the J end by 2 bases, with 11 bases between. The CDR3 length is 13 residues. The CDR3 bases are TGTGCCAGCAGCCCGGGCCCAACCTACGAGCAGTACTTC. Translation gives CASSPGPTYEQYF.

A remark on this clone: The same CDR3 is also encoded by other DNA sequences in this sample. V and J are TRBV9 and TRBJ2-3, with D perhaps TRBD2 (5 bases). V was trimmed by 0 bases and J by 2 bases, leaving 10 bases between them. In germline, CDR1 is SGDLS, CDR2 YYNGEE. CDR3 length: 15 residues. This CDR3 is CASSVAGRSTDTQYF. The CDR3 nucleotides read TGTGCCAGCAGCGTAGCGGGGAGATCCACAGATACGCAGTATTTT.

This clone was seen just once. The chain carries TRBV11-2 and TRBJ2-7, with D perhaps being TRBD1 or TRBD2 (5 bases each). The CDR3 sequence is 15 residues long. Trimming stripped 5 bases from V and 0 bases from J, with 14 bases between. The germline V gene has CDR1 SGHAT and CDR2 FQNNGV. The CDR3, as DNA: TGTGCCAGCAGCCGCAACGGGGCCTCCTCCTACGAGCAGTACTTC. Its protein product is CASSRNGASSYEQYF.

To note about this clone: Different DNA sequences within this sample yield the same CDR3. This chain uses TRBV6-1 with TRBJ2-7, with 11 bases matching TRBD2. The CDR3 is 13 residues long. Trimming at V came to 7 bases and at J to 6 bases, leaving 5 bases not matched to a gene. Per germline, CDR1 MNHNS and CDR2 SASEGT. This CDR3 is CASTLAGVGEQYF. The CDR3 DNA reads as TGTGCCAGCACACTAGCGGGAGTCGGCGAGCAGTACTTC.

This clone was recorded once. The sample carries other DNA sequences with the same CDR3. This sequence joins TRBV11-3 and TRBJ2-7; 7 nucleotides match TRBD2. CDR1 is SGHNT and CDR2 is YENEEA in the germline V gene. This CDR3 spans 14 amino acids. The V and J ends lost 1 base and 2 bases, in that order; junction bases with no gene match: 2. CDR3 bases: TGTGCCAGCAGCTTAGGCGGGGGAACCTACGAGCAGTACTTC. This sequence encodes CASSLGGGTYEQYF. Using reference TRBV11-3 and TRBJ2-7 for the parts outside the CDR3, the full variable domain is EAGVVQSPRYKIIEKKQPVAFWCNPISGHNTLYWYLQNLGQGPELLIRYENEEAVDDSQLPKDRFSAERLKGVDSTLKIQPAELGDSAVYLCASSLGGGTYEQYFGPGTRLTVT.

This rearrangement joins TRBV10-3 to TRBJ1-6; 8 bases match TRBD1. CDR1 is ENHRY, CDR2 SYGVKD, per germline. The CDR3 spans 16 residues. Trimming removed 0 bases from V and 10 bases from J; junction bases left unmatched: 8. The CDR3 DNA sequence: TGTGCCATCAGTGAGTCGACTCCAGGGGGCTTGTCACCCCTCCACTTT. This translates into CAISESTPGGLSPLHF.

As to this clone: The sample carries other DNA sequences with the same CDR3. The chain combines TRBV11-3 with TRBJ2-2; D call uncertain. This CDR3 contains 12 residues. Germline V gene data show CDR1 as SGHNT and CDR2 as YENEEA. With 4 bases removed from V and 5 bases from J, the gap between germline ends came to 5 bases. The CDR3 is CASSSATGELFF. The CDR3, as DNA: TGTGCCAGCAGCTCCGCTACCGGGGAGCTGTTTTTT.

The chain uses TRBV10-3 and TRBJ2-5; 9 bases agree with TRBD1. Trimming took 9 bases from V and 5 from J; bases not matched to a gene: 7. This CDR3 contains 13 residues. Germline lookup yields CDR1 ENHRY and CDR2 SYGVKD. The CDR3 region is CAIQQGARETQYF. In DNA, the CDR3 is TGTGCCATTCAACAGGGGGCGCGGGAGACCCAGTACTTC.

This sequence joins TRBV12-5 and TRBJ2-3; D gene ambiguous. This CDR3 has 15 residues. The V end was cut by 6 bases, the J end by 6 bases, with 19 bases between. Germline loops: CDR1 LGHNT, CDR2 FRNRAP. The CDR3 DNA follows: TGTGCTAGTGGCACTGAGCAGACGGTCTTGGATACGCAGTATTTT. The encoded protein is CASGTEQTVLDTQYF.